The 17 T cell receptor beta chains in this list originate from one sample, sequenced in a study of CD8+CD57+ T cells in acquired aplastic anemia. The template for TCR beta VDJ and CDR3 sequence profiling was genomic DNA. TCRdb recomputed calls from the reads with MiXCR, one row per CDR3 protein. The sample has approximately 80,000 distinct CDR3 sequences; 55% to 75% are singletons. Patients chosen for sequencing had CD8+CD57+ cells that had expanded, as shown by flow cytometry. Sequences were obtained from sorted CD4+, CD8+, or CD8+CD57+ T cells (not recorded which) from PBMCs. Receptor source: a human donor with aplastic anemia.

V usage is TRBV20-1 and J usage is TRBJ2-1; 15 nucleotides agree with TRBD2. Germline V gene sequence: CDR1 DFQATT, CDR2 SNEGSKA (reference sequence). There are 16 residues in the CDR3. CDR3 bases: TGCAGGGTAAAGGGACTAGCGGGGGGACCGTACAATGAGCAGTTCTTC. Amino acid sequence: CRVKGLAGGPYNEQFF.

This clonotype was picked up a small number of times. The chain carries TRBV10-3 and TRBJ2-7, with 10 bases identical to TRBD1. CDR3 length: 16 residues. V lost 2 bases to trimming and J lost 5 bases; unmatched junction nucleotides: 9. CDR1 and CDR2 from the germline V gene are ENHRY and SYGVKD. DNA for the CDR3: TGTGCCATCAGTGAGGCGACAGGGGGCGCATCCGACGAGCAGTACTTC. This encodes CAISEATGGASDEQYF.

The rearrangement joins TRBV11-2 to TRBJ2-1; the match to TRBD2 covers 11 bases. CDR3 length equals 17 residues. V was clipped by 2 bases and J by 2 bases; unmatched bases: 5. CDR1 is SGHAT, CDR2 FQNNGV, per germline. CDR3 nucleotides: TGTGCCAGCAGCTTACGGCAACTAGCGGGAGCCTACAATGAGCAGTTCTTC. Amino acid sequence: CASSLRQLAGAYNEQFF.

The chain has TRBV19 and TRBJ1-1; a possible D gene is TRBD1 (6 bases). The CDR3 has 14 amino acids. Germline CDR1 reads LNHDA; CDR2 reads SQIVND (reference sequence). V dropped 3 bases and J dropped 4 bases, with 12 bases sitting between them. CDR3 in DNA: TGTGCCAGTAGTATCGGGGGGCTGGGCACTGAAGCTTTCTTT. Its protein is CASSIGGLGTEAFF. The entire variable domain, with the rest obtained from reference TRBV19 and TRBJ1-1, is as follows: DGGITQSPKYLFRKEGQNVTLSCEQNLNHDAMYWYRQDPGQGLRLIYYSQIVNDFQKGDIAEGYSVSREKKESFPLTVTSAQKNPTAFYLCASSIGGLGTEAFFGQGTRLTVV.

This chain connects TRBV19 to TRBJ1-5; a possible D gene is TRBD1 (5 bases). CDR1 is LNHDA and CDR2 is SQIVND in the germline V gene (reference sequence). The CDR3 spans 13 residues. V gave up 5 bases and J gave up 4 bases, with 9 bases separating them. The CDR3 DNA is TGTGCCAGTAGTGGGGCCGTTAATCAGCCCCAGCATTTT. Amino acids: CASSGAVNQPQHF.

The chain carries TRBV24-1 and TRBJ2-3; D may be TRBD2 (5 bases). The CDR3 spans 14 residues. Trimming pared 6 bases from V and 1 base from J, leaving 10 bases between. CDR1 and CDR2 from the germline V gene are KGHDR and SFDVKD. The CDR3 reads CATSIDGGTDTQYF. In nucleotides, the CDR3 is TGTGCCACCAGTATAGACGGGGGCACAGATACGCAGTATTTT.

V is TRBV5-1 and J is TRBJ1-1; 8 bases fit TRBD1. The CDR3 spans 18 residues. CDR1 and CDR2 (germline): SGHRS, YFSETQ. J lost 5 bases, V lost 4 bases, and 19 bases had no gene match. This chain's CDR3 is CASSPGRWTGLRGTEAFF. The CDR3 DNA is TGCGCCAGCAGCCCGGGAAGATGGACAGGGCTGAGAGGAACTGAAGCTTTCTTT.

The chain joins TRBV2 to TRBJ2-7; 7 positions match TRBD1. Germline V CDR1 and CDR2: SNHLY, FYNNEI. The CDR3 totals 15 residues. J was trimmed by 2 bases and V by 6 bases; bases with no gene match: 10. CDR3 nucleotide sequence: TGTGCCAGCAGCCATGGGACAGAAGGAACCTACGAGCAGTACTTC. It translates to CASSHGTEGTYEQYF.

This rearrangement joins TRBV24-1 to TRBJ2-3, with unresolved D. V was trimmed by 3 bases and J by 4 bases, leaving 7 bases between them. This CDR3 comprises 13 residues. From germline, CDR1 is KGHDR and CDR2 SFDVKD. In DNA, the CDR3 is TGTGCCACCAGTGATGTGCGCCCAGATACGCAGTATTTT. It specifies CATSDVRPDTQYF.

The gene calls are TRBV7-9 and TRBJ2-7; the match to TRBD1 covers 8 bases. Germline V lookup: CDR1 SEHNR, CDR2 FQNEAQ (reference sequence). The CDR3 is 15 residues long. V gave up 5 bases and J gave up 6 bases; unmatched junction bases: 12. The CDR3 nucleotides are TGTGCCAGCAGCCCAACCGGGACAGGCCCTCTCGAGCAGTACTTC. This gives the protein CASSPTGTGPLEQYF.

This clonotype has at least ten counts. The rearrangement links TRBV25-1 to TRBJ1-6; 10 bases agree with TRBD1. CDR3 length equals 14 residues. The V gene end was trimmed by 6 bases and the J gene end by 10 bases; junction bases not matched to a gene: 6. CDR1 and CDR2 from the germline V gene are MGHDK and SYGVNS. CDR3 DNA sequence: TGTGCCAGCAGAGAGACGGGACAGGGGTCACCCCTCCACTTT. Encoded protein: CASRETGQGSPLHF.

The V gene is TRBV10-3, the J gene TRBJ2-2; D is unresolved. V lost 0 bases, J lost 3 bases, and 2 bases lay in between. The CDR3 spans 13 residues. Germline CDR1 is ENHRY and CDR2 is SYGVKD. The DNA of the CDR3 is TGTGCCATCAGTGAGTCAGACACCGGGGAGCTGTTTTTT. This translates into CAISESDTGELFF.

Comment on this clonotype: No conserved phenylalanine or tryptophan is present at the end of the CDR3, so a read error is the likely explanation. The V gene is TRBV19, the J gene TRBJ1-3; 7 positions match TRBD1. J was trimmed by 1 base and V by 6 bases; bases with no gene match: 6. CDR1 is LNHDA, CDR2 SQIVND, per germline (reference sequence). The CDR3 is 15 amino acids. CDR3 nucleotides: TGTGCCAGTAGGAAAGACAGGGTTTCTGGAAACACCATATATTTG. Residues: CASRKDRVSGNTIYL.

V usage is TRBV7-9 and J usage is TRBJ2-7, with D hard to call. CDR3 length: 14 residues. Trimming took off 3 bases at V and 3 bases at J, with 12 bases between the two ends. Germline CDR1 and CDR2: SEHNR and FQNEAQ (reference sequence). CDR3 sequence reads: CASSFGVDDYEQYF. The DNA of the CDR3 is TGTGCCAGCAGCTTCGGTGTCGACGACTACGAGCAGTACTTC.

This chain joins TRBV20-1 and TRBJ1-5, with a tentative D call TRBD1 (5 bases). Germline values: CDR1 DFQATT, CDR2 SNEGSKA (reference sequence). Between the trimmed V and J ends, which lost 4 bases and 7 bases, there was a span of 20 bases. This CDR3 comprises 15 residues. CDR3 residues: CSATPSAGTEQPQHF. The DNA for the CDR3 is TGCAGTGCTACCCCTTCAGCTGGGACTGAACAGCCCCAGCATTTT.

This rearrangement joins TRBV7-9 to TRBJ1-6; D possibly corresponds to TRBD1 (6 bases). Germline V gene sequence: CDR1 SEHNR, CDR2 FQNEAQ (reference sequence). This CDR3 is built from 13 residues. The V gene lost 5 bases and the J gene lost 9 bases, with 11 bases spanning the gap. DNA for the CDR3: TGTGCCAGCAGCGTGGACAGCTTTTCACCCCTCCACTTT. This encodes CASSVDSFSPLHF.

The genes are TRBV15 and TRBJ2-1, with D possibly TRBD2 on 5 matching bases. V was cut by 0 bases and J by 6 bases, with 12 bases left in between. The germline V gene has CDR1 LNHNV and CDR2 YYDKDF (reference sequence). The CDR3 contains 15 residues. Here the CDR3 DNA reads TGTGCCACCAGCAGAGATAGGAGGCTAGCCAATGAGCAGTTCTTC. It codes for CATSRDRRLANEQFF.